This TCR beta chain emerged from a study of blood T cell repertoires in COVID-19. Study information: Acute-phase and convalescent COVID-19 samples originated in the United States, Italy and Spain. Sample material is recorded as cDNA or gDNA derived from T cells, B-cell-depleted T cells, or PBMCs.

V lost 4 bases to trimming and J lost 2 bases; unmatched junction nucleotides: 0. Germline CDR1 reads ENHRY; CDR2 reads SYGVKD. The CDR3 runs 13 residues. Methods used by the authors: The authors estimated nucleated cell counts from reference gene primer amplification. Generated by immunoSEQ multiplex PCR, the TCRdb table keeps only in-frame clones and is missing some. For V, J and clone size, that table is used; D and trimming come from the DNA. The sample holds roughly 250,000 clones, around four fifths seen once. The clonotype comes from a man aged 40-50 years with active or convalescent COVID-19. Input material: peripheral blood. The chain is built from TRBV10-3 and TRBJ1-2; 8 nucleotides match TRBD1. The DNA of the CDR3 is TGTGCCATCAGTGGGGACAGGAACTATGGCTACACCTTC. Translation gives CAISGDRNYGYTF.